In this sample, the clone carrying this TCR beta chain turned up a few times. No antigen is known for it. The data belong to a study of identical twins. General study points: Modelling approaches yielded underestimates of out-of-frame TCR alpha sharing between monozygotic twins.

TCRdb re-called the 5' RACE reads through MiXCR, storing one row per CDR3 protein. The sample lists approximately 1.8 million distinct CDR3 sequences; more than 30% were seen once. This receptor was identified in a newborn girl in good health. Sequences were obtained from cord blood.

CDR3 nucleotide sequence: TGTGCCAGCAGTTTAACGGGGGGACCCCTCTACAATGAGCAGTTCTTC. This codes for CASSLTGGPLYNEQFF. The gene calls are TRBV28 and TRBJ2-1; 7 bases are shared with TRBD2. The CDR3 totals 16 residues. V trimming: 2 bases; J trimming: 3 bases; junction bases outside the gene matches: 7. CDR1 MDHEN and CDR2 SYDVKM come from the germline V gene.